This T cell receptor (beta chain) came from a study of persistence of HIV-infected CD4 T cells. About the study: Donors were ART-treated; their CMV- and Gag-responding CD4+ T cells were isolated. Donors had been on suppressive ART for a median of about 8 years. Overall study results and limits: Bulk TCR data could not be restricted to HIV-1-infected CMV-responding cells.

Sequencing used immunoSEQ version 4 in survey mode. Using immunoSEQ multiplex PCR, the repertoire was profiled, and TCRdb retains in-frame clones only, with some absent. The sample comprises roughly 28,000 clones, about 80% of which are singletons, and 0.81% rests with the top ten. Per the germline V gene, CDR1 is LGHDT and CDR2 is YNNKEL (reference sequence). V gave up 2 bases and J gave up 1 base, with 14 bases separating them. This CDR3 has 16 amino acids. The stimulus was lysate of CMV-infected fibroblasts, approximately 9.6 ug/mL. Memory cells lacking CD40L and CD69 with high CD45RO were sorted. In regard to this clone: Its target is unknown.

The sample was CD4+ T cells sorted from PBMCs after roughly 17-hour stimulation, taken from a patient who received antiretroviral therapy. The receptor was derived from an adult woman with HIV who was CMV-seropositive. The chain has TRBV3-1 (or the pseudogene TRBV3-2) and TRBJ1-2; D gene uncertain. CDR3 in amino acids: CASSQRSALGNYGYTF. CDR3 DNA sequence: TGTGCCAGCAGCCAAAGGTCAGCCCTGGGTAACTATGGCTACACCTTC.